What follows are 30 T cell receptor beta chains derived from one specimen sequenced in a study of post-analysis software for immune sequencing data. These receptors' antigens are unknown. cDNA libraries of TCR beta carried unique molecular identifiers. TCRdb re-called the PCR reads through MiXCR, storing one row per CDR3 protein. The data show 180,000 or so distinct CDR3 sequences, 29% seen once. Study-wide results and caveats: A handful of TRBV segments appeared more often in patients than in controls, and TRBV5-6, TRBV5-1 and TRBV20-1 were among these.

Sequences were obtained from blood. The receptor set was obtained from a girl aged 2-17 years with multiple sclerosis.

In its sample, this clonotype was seen many times. The V call is TRBV4-1, the J call TRBJ1-5; 9 positions match TRBD1. V was clipped by 2 bases and J by 5 bases; unmatched bases: 4. The CDR3 extends over 15 amino acids. The germline CDR1 and CDR2 sequences are MGHRA and YSYEKL. CDR3 sequence: CASSQPGQGDQPQHF. Written as DNA, the CDR3 is TGCGCCAGCAGCCAACCGGGACAGGGTGATCAGCCCCAGCATTTT.

The chain combines TRBV28 with TRBJ1-1; D possibly corresponds to TRBD1 (5 bases). Trimming pared 2 bases from V and 7 bases from J, leaving 11 bases between. This CDR3 spans 13 amino acids. The germline CDR1 and CDR2 sequences are MDHEN and SYDVKM. CDR3 DNA sequence: TGTGCCAGCAGTTTACCCCTGGGGGTTGAAGCTTTCTTT. Translation gives CASSLPLGVEAFF.

V and J are TRBV6-1 and TRBJ2-1; D remains unclear. Germline V gives CDR1 MNHNS, CDR2 SASEGT. There are 15 residues in the CDR3. Deletions cut 4 bases from V and 0 bases from J, with 10 bases between. The CDR3 DNA reads TGTGCCAGCAGTGGCGTCCCGGGCTCCTACAATGAGCAGTTCTTC. It yields the protein CASSGVPGSYNEQFF.

Notes on this clonotype: It may be a read error: a sequence one base away is much more abundant. The chain is built from TRBV20-1 and TRBJ2-5, with 8 positions matching TRBD2. V gave up 5 bases and J gave up 0 bases; unmatched junction bases: 11. This CDR3 has 16 amino acids. Germline-derived CDR1 and CDR2 are DFQATT and SNEGSKA (reference sequence). The CDR3 protein is CSASGTGGRNQETQYF. The CDR3 DNA sequence: TGCAGTGCTTCCGGGACTGGCGGGAGGAACCAAGAGACCCAGTACTTC.

This clonotype has a count of ten or more. The gene calls are TRBV6-5 and TRBJ2-7; D unresolved. CDR1 is MNHEY, CDR2 SVGAGI, per germline. With 5 bases removed from V and 2 bases from J, the gap between germline ends came to 7 bases. The CDR3 extends over 12 amino acids. The CDR3 bases are TGTGCCAGCAGTACCGATACCTACGAGCAGTACTTC. It specifies CASSTDTYEQYF.

This clonotype was recorded many times. The chain couples TRBV28 to TRBJ2-7; perhaps TRBD1 as D (5 bases). V shed 2 bases and J shed 1 base, with 12 bases lying between them. Germline CDR1 reads MDHEN; CDR2 reads SYDVKM. The CDR3 spans 15 residues. For the CDR3, the DNA is TGTGCCAGCAGTTTAATCAGGGTTGGGTCCTACGAGCAGTACTTC. Translated, it gives CASSLIRVGSYEQYF.

A remark on this clonotype: This may arise from a read error, as a much more abundant clone is one base away. This chain joins TRBV12-3 or TRBV12-4 and TRBJ2-7, with D possibly TRBD2 on 6 matching bases. CDR3 length: 14 residues. With 6 bases removed from V and 8 bases from J, the gap between germline ends came to 20 bases. CDR3 DNA sequence: TGTGCCAGCAGGTCTCCAGCGGGCCCTACGAAGCAGTACTTC. This codes for CASRSPAGPTKQYF.

This clonotype was picked up a small number of times. This chain joins TRBV5-1 and TRBJ2-2; tentatively, D is TRBD2 (5 bases). Trimming pared 5 bases from V and 7 bases from J, leaving 9 bases between. Germline lookup yields CDR1 SGHRS and CDR2 YFSETQ. The CDR3 totals 12 residues. The CDR3 region has the DNA TGCGCCAGCAGGGATGGAGGCGGGGAGCTGTTTTTT. This translates into CASRDGGGELFF.

This clonotype has ten or more counts. The CDR3, as DNA: TGTGCCAGCAGCCGACGGGTGCGCCCAAACTACGAGCAGTACTTC. This gives the protein CASSRRVRPNYEQYF. The chain couples TRBV28 to TRBJ2-7; D gene uncertain. This CDR3 is 15 amino acids long. Per the germline V gene, CDR1 is MDHEN and CDR2 is SYDVKM. V lost 6 bases and J 3 bases, leaving 18 bases between the germline ends.

In this sample, this clonotype turned up a few times. The V call is TRBV21-1, the J call TRBJ1-2; whether TRBD1, the table's D call, matches the DNA was not checked. TRBV21-1 is noted as a pseudogene. CDR3 length: 15 residues. The CDR3 nucleotides are TGTGCCAGCAGCGAGCCAGGGGGCCACCCCTATGGCTACACCTTC. This translates into CASSEPGGHPYGYTF.

Details on this clonotype: A much larger clone sits a single nucleotide away, making a read error possible. The chain couples TRBV20-1 to TRBJ2-6; D gene unclear. Trimming took 8 bases from V and 2 from J, leaving 13 bases between them. The CDR3 extends over 14 amino acids. Germline lookup yields CDR1 DFQATT and CDR2 SNEGSKA (reference sequence). The CDR3 protein is CSFGRGPGANVLTF. The CDR3 nucleotides read TGCAGTTTCGGCAGAGGCCCTGGGGCCAACGTCCTGACTTTC.

As for this clonotype: Possible read error: a much larger clone is one base away. The chain recombines TRBV20-1 with TRBJ2-7; maybe TRBD2 (6 bases). Germline CDR1 and CDR2: DFQATT and SNEGSKA (reference sequence). CDR3 size: 15 residues. This chain's CDR3 is CNARVPTGALYEQYF. CDR3 nucleotide sequence: TGCAATGCTAGAGTCCCGACGGGAGCCCTCTACGAGCAGTACTTC.

This clonotype has at least ten counts. The V call is TRBV25-1, the J call TRBJ2-7; TRBD1 aligns across 10 bases. The CDR3 totals 14 residues. Germline loops: CDR1 MGHDK, CDR2 SYGVNS. V shed 5 bases, J shed 3 bases, and the junction held 4 bases outside the gene matches. For the CDR3, the DNA is TGTGCCAGCAGTCCTAGGACAGGGGGCTACGAGCAGTACTTC. This codes for CASSPRTGGYEQYF.

Points on this clonotype: The junction departs from the called germline gene at one end, perhaps through a read error. V gene TRBV4-2 combines with J gene TRBJ2-2, with D possibly matching TRBD2 (5 bases). The germline CDR1 and CDR2 sequences are LGHNA and YNFKEQ. The CDR3 runs to 12 residues. CDR3 region: CASSQGAGERFF. CDR3 in DNA: TGTGCCAGCAGCCAGGGCGCCGGGGAGCGGTTTTTT.

The chain couples TRBV5-1 to TRBJ1-3; D gene uncertain. Germline values: CDR1 SGHRS, CDR2 YFSETQ. Between the trimmed V and J ends, which lost 4 bases and 1 base, there was a span of 9 bases. The CDR3 is made up of 14 amino acids. The CDR3 protein is CASSPRESGNTIYF. Written as DNA, the CDR3 is TGCGCCAGCAGCCCCCGGGAATCTGGAAACACCATATATTTT.

This clonotype has ten or more counts. The rearrangement joins TRBV15 to TRBJ2-7; D gene unclear. Between the trimmed V and J ends, which lost 1 base and 0 bases, there was a span of 7 bases. Germline loops: CDR1 LNHNV, CDR2 YYDKDF (reference sequence). CDR3 length: 14 residues. The CDR3 DNA reads as TGTGCCACCAGCAGAGGGGCAGGCTCCTACGAGCAGTACTTC. Translation: CATSRGAGSYEQYF.

V gene TRBV4-2 combines with J gene TRBJ2-7, with D perhaps matching TRBD2 (5 bases). CDR1 and CDR2 from the germline V gene are LGHNA and YNFKEQ. The CDR3 has 15 residues. The V end lost 3 bases, the J end lost 0 bases, and 12 bases lay between the germline ends. CDR3 protein: CASSQASTSSYEQYF. As DNA, the CDR3 is TGTGCCAGCAGCCAGGCTTCAACTAGCTCCTACGAGCAGTACTTC.

This rearrangement joins TRBV25-1 to TRBJ2-2, with a tentative D call TRBD2 (5 bases). The germline CDR1 and CDR2 sequences are MGHDK and SYGVNS. With 1 base removed from V and 4 bases from J, the gap between germline ends came to 10 bases. There are 15 residues in the CDR3. This CDR3 is CASSELGSGTGELFF. CDR3 in DNA: TGTGCCAGCAGTGAATTGGGCAGCGGCACCGGGGAGCTGTTTTTT.

Comment on this clonotype: This could be a read error, since a much larger clone is one nucleotide away. This chain uses TRBV12-3 or TRBV12-4 with TRBJ2-7, with a tentative D call TRBD2 (5 bases). The CDR3 runs to 13 residues. V shed 6 bases and J shed 0 bases, with 9 bases lying between them. The CDR3 DNA sequence: TGTGCCAGCAGGGAGGCGAACTCCTACGAGCAGTACTTC. Its protein product is CASREANSYEQYF.

The V and J genes are TRBV20-1 and TRBJ2-1; D call uncertain. The ends were cut back, 3 bases at V and 7 bases at J, with 7 bases in the middle. The germline CDR1 and CDR2 sequences are DFQATT and SNEGSKA (reference sequence). The CDR3 consists of 11 residues. In DNA, the CDR3 is TGCAGTGCTAGCATGGTAAATGAGCAGTTCTTC. Translating it yields CSASMVNEQFF.

Concerning this clonotype itself: A read error may be the cause here, since a much bigger clone is one base away. It is likely a read error, because the conserved phenylalanine at the end of the CDR3 is missing. The chain carries TRBV10-3 and TRBJ2-7; tentatively, D is TRBD1 (5 bases). The J call may be in error: the DNA end matches TRBJ2-5 better. This CDR3 is 14 amino acids long. Germline V gives CDR1 ENHRY, CDR2 SYGVKD. CDR3 bases: TGTGCCATCAGCGACCCAGGGTTAGGAGAGACCCAGTACATC. It translates to CAISDPGLGETQYI.

The J gene is TRBJ1-2, the V gene TRBV9; D call uncertain. Per germline, CDR1 SGDLS and CDR2 YYNGEE. The CDR3 loop spans 15 amino acids. Deletions cut 2 bases from V and 8 bases from J, with 19 bases between. In DNA form, the CDR3 reads TGTGCCAGCAGCGTCGCGGGCCAAAGCTGGTTCGGCTACACCTTC. Translating gives CASSVAGQSWFGYTF.

As to this clonotype: The germline gene is not matched at one end of the junction; a read error may be the cause. This chain joins TRBV20-1 and TRBJ1-5; the D gene is possibly TRBD1 (5 bases). The CDR3 totals 14 residues. The V gene's germline CDR1 is DFQATT and CDR2 SNEGSKA (reference sequence). The CDR3 reads CSTRPPTGNQPQHF. The CDR3 bases are TGCAGTACTAGACCGCCGACAGGCAATCAGCCCCAGCATTTT.

V usage is TRBV7-2 and J usage is TRBJ2-7, with 10 bases fitting TRBD2. The CDR3 is 15 residues long. CDR1 is SGHTA and CDR2 is FQGNSA in the germline V gene. V shed 5 bases and J 7 bases; nucleotides not matched to a gene: 11. The CDR3 nucleotides read TGTGCCAGCAGCCAAAGAGCGGGAGGGCCGGGAGAGCAGTACTTC. This codes for CASSQRAGGPGEQYF.

The chain joins TRBV20-1 to TRBJ2-4, with 8 positions matching TRBD2. The J call may not be correct, given that the DNA end is closer to TRBJ2-7. CDR3 size: 17 residues. Per germline, CDR1 DFQATT and CDR2 SNEGSKA (reference sequence). The CDR3 sequence: CSARDPGPSGQTYEQYF. CDR3 nucleotides: TGCAGTGCTAGAGACCCGGGGCCTAGCGGGCAGACCTACGAGCAGTACTTC.

The sample holds many counts of this clonotype. The chain has TRBV5-1 and TRBJ2-5, with 11 bases lining up with TRBD2. Germline V gene sequence: CDR1 SGHRS, CDR2 YFSETQ. CDR3 length: 15 residues. The ends lost 4 bases at V and 10 bases at J; junction bases unmatched: 12. CDR3 nucleotides: TGCGCCAGCAGCCATACTAGCGGGGGTACTATCCGCCAGTACTTC. Protein sequence: CASSHTSGGTIRQYF.

Turning to this clonotype: At one end, the junction sequence differs from germline, possibly due to a read error. V gene TRBV20-1 combines with J gene TRBJ2-5, with D uncertain. This CDR3 is 13 amino acids long. Germline-derived CDR1 and CDR2 are DFQATT and SNEGSKA (reference sequence). CDR3 bases: TGCAATGCTAGAATCAGAATCCAAGAGACCCAGTACTTC. Protein product: CNARIRIQETQYF.

In this sample, this clonotype turned up many times. The chain combines TRBV6-5 with TRBJ2-1, with D perhaps assigned TRBD1 or TRBD2 (5 bases each). The CDR3 length is 16 residues. Germline CDR1 is MNHEY and CDR2 is SVGAGI. Trimming pared 2 bases from V and 0 bases from J, leaving 11 bases between. The CDR3 DNA sequence: TGTGCCAGCAGTTACGGGAAAGGGACCTCCTACAATGAGCAGTTCTTC. Residues: CASSYGKGTSYNEQFF.

The rearrangement joins TRBV19 to TRBJ1-1; the D gene is possibly TRBD1 (6 bases). The V and J ends lost 5 bases and 1 base respectively, with 14 bases between them. Germline V gives CDR1 LNHDA, CDR2 SQIVND (reference sequence). This CDR3 spans 15 amino acids. The CDR3 DNA reads as TGTGCCAGTAGTGCTCTCCCGGGGGCGAACACTGAAGCTTTCTTT. The encoded protein is CASSALPGANTEAFF. Based on the CDR3 plus reference TRBV19 and TRBJ1-1, the full variable domain is DGGITQSPKYLFRKEGQNVTLSCEQNLNHDAMYWYRQDPGQGLRLIYYSQIVNDFQKGDIAEGYSVSREKKESFPLTVTSAQKNPTAFYLCASSALPGANTEAFFGQGTRLTVV.

This clonotype was counted at least ten times. V is TRBV5-4 and J is TRBJ2-5; the D gene is possibly TRBD2 (6 bases). The CDR3 extends over 12 amino acids. Germline V CDR1 and CDR2: SGHNT, YYREEE (reference sequence). Trimming left V 4 bases short and J 3 bases short, with 7 bases between. The CDR3 DNA sequence: TGTGCCAGCAGCCCGGGGGAAGAGACCCAGTACTTC. It specifies CASSPGEETQYF. Complete variable domain (other parts from reference TRBV5-4 and TRBJ2-5): ETGVTQSPTHLIKTRGQQVTLRCSSQSGHNTVSWYQQALGQGPQFIFQYYREEENGRGNFPPRFSGLQFPNYSSELNVNALELDDSALYLCASSPGEETQYFGPGTRLLVL.